Each of the 17 T cell receptor beta chains below was sequenced from the same sample in a study of T-cell reconstitution after alpha-beta-depleted transplantation in children. This sample's TCRbeta library carried unique molecular identifier barcodes. MiXCR was run by TCRdb on the PCR reads, yielding one entry per CDR3 protein. Among just under 550,000 distinct CDR3 sequences listed, around 20% were seen once. The input for sequencing was PBMCs from the stem cell graft donor, taken from the stem cell graft. These receptors came from a human donor who donated a stem cell graft to a child with acute lymphoblastic leukemia.

The V gene is TRBV12-3 or TRBV12-4, the J gene TRBJ1-5, with 7 bases identical to TRBD1. V dropped 1 base and J dropped 0; count of bases not matched to a gene: 6. This CDR3 has 17 residues. The chain's CDR3 is CASSLDRDSFSNQPQHF. The CDR3 DNA reads TGTGCCAGCAGTTTAGACCGGGACAGTTTTAGCAATCAGCCCCAGCATTTT.

The chain combines TRBV19 with TRBJ2-7; D is perhaps TRBD1 (6 bases). This CDR3 has 13 amino acids. Germline lookup yields CDR1 LNHDA and CDR2 SQIVND (reference sequence). V dropped 2 bases and J dropped 7 bases, with 12 bases sitting between them. For the CDR3, the DNA is TGTGCCAGTAGTATATCAGGGGCTGGGGAGCAGTACTTC. It translates to CASSISGAGEQYF.

The V and J genes are TRBV5-5 and TRBJ1-1; perhaps TRBD1 as D (6 bases). CDR1 and CDR2 from the germline V gene are SGHKS and YYEKEE (reference sequence). This CDR3 region has 14 residues. The V end lost 1 base, the J end lost 6 bases, and 13 bases lay between the germline ends. CDR3 protein: CASSLLGGFAEAFF. CDR3 coding DNA: TGTGCCAGCAGCTTGCTAGGGGGATTCGCTGAAGCTTTCTTT.

The CDR3 sequence is CASSPWRGTPRTNTEAFF. The CDR3 DNA reads TGCGCCAGCAGCCCGTGGAGGGGGACCCCCCGAACGAACACTGAAGCTTTCTTT. The chain is built from TRBV5-1 and TRBJ1-1, with D possibly being TRBD1 (6 bases). The germline CDR1 and CDR2 sequences are SGHRS and YFSETQ. Trimming shortened V by 4 bases and J by 1 base, and 23 bases separated the two germline ends. The CDR3 totals 18 residues. Combining the CDR3 with reference TRBV5-1 and TRBJ1-1 gives the whole variable domain KAGVTQTPRYLIKTRGQQVTLSCSPISGHRSVSWYQQTPGQGLQFLFEYFSETQRNKGNFPGRFSGRQFSNSRSEMNVSTLELGDSALYLCASSPWRGTPRTNTEAFFGQGTRLTVV.

The rearrangement uses TRBV6-5 and TRBJ2-5; D is possibly TRBD2 (5 bases). Germline assignment: CDR1 MNHEY and CDR2 SVGAGI. V was pared by 2 bases and J by 5 bases, with 24 bases between. This CDR3 has 18 amino acids. The CDR3 spells CASSYALNRALSGETQYF. Here the CDR3 DNA reads TGTGCCAGCAGTTACGCCCTCAACCGGGCCCTCTCGGGGGAGACCCAGTACTTC.

This chain connects TRBV7-8 to TRBJ2-7; D uncertain. Trimming left V 3 bases short and J 3 bases short, with 12 bases between. CDR3 length: 14 amino acids. CDR1 and CDR2 from the germline V gene are SGHVS and FQNEAQ. CDR3 nucleotides: TGTGCCAGCAGCTTGTTGACGGAACTCTACGAGCAGTACTTC. Amino acids: CASSLLTELYEQYF.

The chain employs TRBV20-1 and TRBJ2-5; D possibly corresponds to TRBD1 (6 bases). The CDR3 contains 15 residues. Germline-derived CDR1 and CDR2 are DFQATT and SNEGSKA (reference sequence). V lost 4 bases, J lost 3 bases, and 18 bases lay in between. CDR3 nucleotide sequence: TGCAGTGCTATTTTTTGGTCCAGGGACAAAGAGACCCAGTACTTC. It is translated as CSAIFWSRDKETQYF.

The chain combines TRBV18 with TRBJ1-2; 7 positions match TRBD1. CDR3 length: 13 amino acids. Germline V lookup: CDR1 KGHSH, CDR2 LQKENI. Trimming removed 3 bases from V and 8 bases from J; junction bases left unmatched: 6. The CDR3 loop is CASSPRQGWGYTF. The DNA of the CDR3 is TGTGCCAGCTCACCGCGACAGGGATGGGGCTACACCTTC.

The table lists this clonotype with a few counts. The CDR3 sequence: CASSLAGQLYGYTF. CDR3 DNA: TGCGCCAGCAGCTTGGCCGGGCAGCTTTATGGCTACACCTTC. The V gene is TRBV5-1, the J gene TRBJ1-2; D uncertain. Trimming took off 0 bases at V and 5 bases at J, with 11 bases between the two ends. Germline-derived CDR1 and CDR2 are SGHRS and YFSETQ. The length of the CDR3 is 14 residues.

At least ten counts were recorded for this clonotype. The chain's CDR3 is CSARSPGGRVETQYF. The CDR3 DNA follows: TGCAGTGCTAGATCCCCTGGAGGGAGGGTAGAGACCCAGTACTTC. The gene calls are TRBV20-1 and TRBJ2-5; 7 nucleotides agree with TRBD2. The germline V gene has CDR1 DFQATT and CDR2 SNEGSKA (reference sequence). V trimming: 2 bases; J trimming: 4 bases; junction bases outside the gene matches: 10. This CDR3 spans 15 amino acids.

This clonotype was counted a few times. The chain links TRBV12-3 or TRBV12-4 to TRBJ2-1, with 12 bases fitting TRBD2. V shed 4 bases, J shed 7 bases, and the junction held 8 bases outside the gene matches. The CDR3 contains 16 residues. The CDR3 spells CASSSRTSGIGNEQFF. As DNA, the CDR3 is TGTGCCAGCAGTTCAAGGACTAGCGGGATAGGGAATGAGCAGTTCTTC.

V is TRBV11-3 and J is TRBJ2-1; D assignment may be TRBD1 or TRBD2 (5 bases each). The germline CDR1 and CDR2 sequences are SGHNT and YENEEA. Trimming removed 4 bases from V and 9 bases from J, with 16 bases in between. The CDR3 is made up of 14 amino acids. The CDR3 nucleotides are TGTGCCAGCAGCTCCTCCGGGACCGTGAGTGAGCAGTTCTTC. The encoded protein is CASSSSGTVSEQFF.

This clonotype came up a few times. The chain links TRBV20-1 to TRBJ2-7; 13 bases fit TRBD2. The CDR3 contains 16 residues. The V segment lost 0 bases and the J segment 6 bases; nucleotides outside the gene matches: 8. Germline V CDR1 and CDR2: DFQATT, SNEGSKA (reference sequence). CDR3 in amino acids: CSAREKRLAGGSEQYF. The CDR3 bases are TGCAGTGCTAGAGAGAAACGACTAGCGGGAGGTAGCGAGCAGTACTTC.

This clonotype turned up a few times. The rearrangement uses TRBV7-9 and TRBJ2-7; TRBD2 agrees at 10 bases. The CDR3 length is 16 residues. From germline, CDR1 is SEHNR and CDR2 FQNEAQ (reference sequence). After removal of 1 base from V and 3 bases from J, the junction contained 6 bases not matched to a gene. The CDR3 loop reads CASSLVGSGRHYEQYF. CDR3 in DNA: TGTGCCAGCAGCTTAGTTGGTAGCGGGAGGCACTACGAGCAGTACTTC. Filled out from reference TRBV7-9 and TRBJ2-7, the complete variable domain reads DTGVSQNPRHKITKRGQNVTFRCDPISEHNRLYWYRQTLGQGPEFLTYFQNEAQLEKSRLLSDRFSAERPKGSFSTLEIQRTEQGDSAMYLCASSLVGSGRHYEQYFGPGTRLTVT.

In its sample, this clonotype was seen a few times. The CDR3, as DNA: TGTGCCAGCAGTCCCAGGCTTCCTAACTATGGCTACACCTTC. This translates into CASSPRLPNYGYTF. The rearrangement joins TRBV6-1 to TRBJ1-2; D remains unclear. The CDR3 loop spans 14 amino acids. Trimming removed 5 bases at V and 0 bases at J, with 10 bases between. CDR1 is MNHNS and CDR2 is SASEGT in the germline V gene.

The chain carries TRBV6-5 and TRBJ1-1; D is unresolved. The V end lost 2 bases, the J end lost 0 bases, and 13 bases lay between the germline ends. The length of the CDR3 is 16 residues. Per the germline V gene, CDR1 is MNHEY and CDR2 is SVGAGI. The CDR3 protein is CASSYSPSLMNTEAFF. Here the CDR3 DNA reads TGTGCCAGCAGTTACAGCCCATCCCTTATGAACACTGAAGCTTTCTTT.

The chain has TRBV9 and TRBJ2-1; 8 bases are shared with TRBD1. The V gene end was trimmed by 6 bases and the J gene end by 9 bases; junction bases not matched to a gene: 5. Germline lookup yields CDR1 SGDLS and CDR2 YYNGEE. The CDR3 totals 12 residues. CDR3 loop: CASTRQGSEQFF. CDR3 DNA: TGTGCCAGCACCCGACAGGGGAGTGAGCAGTTCTTC. The full variable domain, rest sourced from reference TRBV9 and TRBJ2-1, is DSGVTQTPKHLITATGQRVTLRCSPRSGDLSVYWYQQSLDQGLQFLIQYYNGEERAKGNILERFSAQQFPDLHSELNLSSLELGDSALYFCASTRQGSEQFFGPGTRLTVL.